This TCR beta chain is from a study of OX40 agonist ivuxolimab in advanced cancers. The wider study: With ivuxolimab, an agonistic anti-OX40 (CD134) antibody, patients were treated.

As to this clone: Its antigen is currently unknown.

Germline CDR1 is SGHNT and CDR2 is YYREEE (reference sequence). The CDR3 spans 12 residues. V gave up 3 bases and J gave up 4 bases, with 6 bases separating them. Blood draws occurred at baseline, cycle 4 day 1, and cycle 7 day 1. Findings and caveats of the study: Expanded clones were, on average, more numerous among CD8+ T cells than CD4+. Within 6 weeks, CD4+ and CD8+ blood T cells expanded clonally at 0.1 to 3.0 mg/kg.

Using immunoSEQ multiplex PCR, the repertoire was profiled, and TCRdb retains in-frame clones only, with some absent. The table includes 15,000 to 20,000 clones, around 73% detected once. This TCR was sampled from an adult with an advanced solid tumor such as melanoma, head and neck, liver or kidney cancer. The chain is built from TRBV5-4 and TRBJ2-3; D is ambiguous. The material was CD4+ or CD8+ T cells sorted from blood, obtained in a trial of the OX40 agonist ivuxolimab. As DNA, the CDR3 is TGTGCCAGCAGCTACAACGCAGATACGCAGTATTTT. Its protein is CASSYNADTQYF.